The rows below give T cell receptor beta chains drawn from one sample of a study of T cell repertoires in cytomegalovirus infection. MiXCR was run by TCRdb on the reads, yielding one entry per CDR3 protein. The repertoire holds roughly 640,000 distinct CDR3 sequences, with roughly 26% as singletons. Sequenced input: CD8+ T cells from PBMCs. All receptors come from a human donor in good health (CMV status not recorded). Some clones in this sample may be carry-over from other donors' samples. The CDR3 runs from the conserved cysteine through the conserved F or W. The D gene is left open where the match is weak. Only some rows state a clone size, as once, few, many or a class for expanded clones.

CDR3 DNA | CDR3 protein | V gene | clone size | J gene | D gene
TGTGCCAGCAGCTCTAGTGGGGGCTACACCTTC | CASSSSGGYTF | TRBV12-3/TRBV12-4 | many | TRBJ1-2 | .
TGCGCCAGCAGCCAAGAAGGGACAGGGATCCAAGAGACCCAGTACTTC | CASSQEGTGIQETQYF | TRBV4-1 | . | TRBJ2-5 | TRBD1
TGTGCCAGTAGTACTACATGGACAGGATTCAATCAGCCCCAGCATTTT | CASSTTWTGFNQPQHF | TRBV19 | many | TRBJ1-5 | TRBD1
TGTGCCAGCATCCCCCACGCGCTGGCGCACACTGAAGCTTTCTTT | CASIPHALAHTEAFF | TRBV6-8 | . | TRBJ1-1 | .
TGTGCCAGCAGCAGCGGACAGTACTCTGGAAACACCATATATTTT | CASSSGQYSGNTIYF | TRBV7-9 | . | TRBJ1-3 | .
TGTGCCAGCGTGGCGGGGGGGCGGTCAGATACGCAGTATTTT | CASVAGGRSDTQYF | TRBV28 | . | TRBJ2-3 | TRBD2
TGTGCCAGCAGTTTTGACAGGGGGGCCACAGATACGCAGTATTTT | CASSFDRGATDTQYF | TRBV28 | few | TRBJ2-3 | TRBD1
TGTGCTAGTGGTTTGACCGGGACACTTCTTAGTGAAGCTTTCTTT | CASGLTGTLLSEAFF | TRBV12-5 | many | TRBJ1-1 | .
TGTGCCAGCAGTCAAAAAGCCCTATCTATCACAGATACGCAGTATTTT | CASSQKALSITDTQYF | TRBV28 | . | TRBJ2-3 | .
TGTGCCAGCAGCTTAGGGGACGGGCGGGGGGCCGGCCTAAACAATGAGCAGTTCTTC | CASSLGDGRGAGLNNEQFF | TRBV7-2 | . | TRBJ2-1 | TRBD2
TGTGCCAGCAGTACGACAGGGGGCGCGAACACCGGGGAGCTGTTTTTT | CASSTTGGANTGELFF | TRBV6-2/TRBV6-3 | . | TRBJ2-2 | TRBD1
TGTGCCAGCAGGACAGGGACTAACACTGAAGCTTTCTTT | CASRTGTNTEAFF | TRBV6-4 | . | TRBJ1-1 | TRBD1
TGTGCCGTCAGCCGAGGGGATGAGCAGTTCTTC | CAVSRGDEQFF | TRBV28 | . | TRBJ2-1 | .
TGTGCCAGCAGCTTAATTGGGGGCCGGGGAGATACGCAGTATTTT | CASSLIGGRGDTQYF | TRBV7-2 | many | TRBJ2-3 | .
TGTGCCAGCAGCTTAGATGGGCTAGCGGGGGCCTACACCGGGGAGCTGTTTTTT | CASSLDGLAGAYTGELFF | TRBV11-3 | many | TRBJ2-2 | TRBD2
TGTGCCAGCAGTGCCCCCCCGGGACTCTCCTACAATGAGCAGTTCTTC | CASSAPPGLSYNEQFF | TRBV27 | . | TRBJ2-1 | .
TGTGCCAGTAGTATGTCCAGTTATAGCAATCAGCCCCAGCATTTT | CASSMSSYSNQPQHF | TRBV19 | few | TRBJ1-5 | .
TGTGCCAGCAGCCAGCAGCGGGGAGGGTATCAGCCCCAGCATTTT | CASSQQRGGYQPQHF | TRBV5-6 | many | TRBJ1-5 | .
TGTGCCAGCTCACCCTGGGCCGGGCGGGAGACTGAAGCTTTCTTT | CASSPWAGRETEAFF | TRBV18 | few | TRBJ1-1 | .
TGTGCCAGCAGTGAATATTATTCAGGGGCGGAGAGCGCCGAGCAGTACTTC | CASSEYYSGAESAEQYF | TRBV25-1 | . | TRBJ2-7 | .
TGTGCCAGCAGTTTAAACAGGGGGGGAAATCAGCCCCAGCATTTT | CASSLNRGGNQPQHF | TRBV28 | few | TRBJ1-5 | TRBD1
TGTGCCAGCAGTTCACCCCGGGGACAGGCATATGGCTACACCTTC | CASSSPRGQAYGYTF | TRBV28 | few | TRBJ1-2 | TRBD1
TGCAGCGTTGTTAGCGCTCCCTACGAGCAGTACTTC | CSVVSAPYEQYF | TRBV29-1 | few | TRBJ2-7 | .
TGTGCCAGCAGCTTAGGGGCAGTACAAGAGACCCAGTACTTC | CASSLGAVQETQYF | TRBV7-2 | many | TRBJ2-5 | .